This T cell receptor (beta chain) was sequenced for a study of T cell clusters in autoimmune cytopenias. Multiplex touch-down PCR amplified TRB using TRB-A and TRB-B pools in one tube. TCRdb re-called the multiplex PCR reads; one entry per CDR3 protein, DNA not given. The ten most abundant clones cover 44% of a sample with 450 or so distinct CDR3 sequences. The V gene's germline CDR1 is SGHTA and CDR2 FQGNSA. The CDR3 sequence is 17 residues long. Some 34,000 genome equivalents of blood DNA were amplified for TRB. This same sample was also taken into another study, of T cell repertoires in aging, cancer and after chemotherapy. According to that study: Paired samples before and after chemotherapy came from chronic lymphocytic leukemia patients on fludarabine- or bendamustine-based regimens.

The chain is built from TRBV7-2 and TRBJ2-2; TCRdb's assignment of TRBD1 cannot be checked, as there is no DNA. This receptor was taken from a human donor with chronic lymphocytic leukemia. Sequences were obtained from peripheral blood. The CDR3 reads CASSLSWEQGAAGELFF.